The clone carrying this T cell receptor (beta chain) was observed at least ten times. Its specificity is unknown. Mismatch with germline at one junction end may stem from a read error. The source material, RNA transcripts, was used to amplify TCR beta CDR3 regions. TCR CDR3 underwent first-round RT-PCR with the HTBI primer set. TCRdb reprocessed the multiplex PCR reads via MiXCR and lists one record per CDR3 protein. The table lists about 400,000 distinct CDR3 sequences, roughly 15% of them singletons. CDR3 length: 13 residues. The germline V gene encodes CDR1 SGHRS and CDR2 YFSETQ. The data stem from a study of T cells in Graves' hyperthyroidism and ophthalmopathy. The wider study: Peripheral blood was secured at the point of initial diagnosis, before any treatment. Broader study findings: A 13 V-J model separated ophthalmopathy from stable hyperthyroidism.

Based on clinical symptoms, serum thyroxine and TRAb, thyroid ultrasound and orbital computed tomography, diagnoses were reached. The gene calls are TRBV5-1 and TRBJ2-7, with D hard to call. This receptor was obtained from a man aged 18 to 30 with Graves' ophthalmopathy. The sample comprised blood. The CDR3 loop reads CASSLEWGYEQYF. The DNA for the CDR3 is TGTGCCAGCAGCTTAGAGTGGGGCTACGAGCAGTACTTC.